This T cell receptor beta chain originates from a study of blood T cell repertoires in COVID-19. Whole-study context: From T cells, B-cell-depleted T cells, or PBMCs came the material, which was cDNA or gDNA.

Assay: immunoSEQ multiplex PCR; the TCRdb copy retains only in-frame clones and omits some. The data contain over 40,000 clones, roughly 80% of them seen just once; the ten biggest clones take up roughly 2.6%. V lost 0 bases and J 6 bases, leaving 18 bases between the germline ends. The CDR3 has 17 amino acids. Germline CDR1 and CDR2: ENHRY and SYGVKD. This clonotype originated in a woman in her sixties with acute or convalescent COVID-19. The chain carries TRBV10-3 and TRBJ1-5; no clear D gene. The material sequenced was peripheral blood. The CDR3 sequence is CAISESVRGGSGQPQHF. The CDR3, as DNA: TGTGCCATCAGTGAGTCGGTTCGGGGAGGGAGCGGTCAGCCCCAGCATTTT.